The 8 T cell receptor beta chains below all came from one sample that was sequenced in a study of T cells in Graves' hyperthyroidism and ophthalmopathy. Amplification yielded TCR beta CDR3 regions, with RNA transcripts as the source. First-round RT-PCR of the TCR CDR3 relied on the HTBI primer set. TCRdb redid the calling of the multiplex PCR reads with MiXCR, one entry per CDR3 protein. The data contain over 500,000 distinct CDR3 sequences, about 45% of them seen just once; the ten biggest clones take up 44%. Source material: peripheral blood or thyroid tissue (not recorded which). The receptor source for this set is an adult woman with Graves' disease, either hyperthyroidism or ophthalmopathy (not recorded which).

This clonotype occurred a few times. This clone may be a read error of a much larger clone one base away. The conserved phenylalanine or tryptophan normally closing the CDR3 is absent here, so this likely arose from a read error. The chain uses TRBV7-2 and TRBJ1-1, with D possibly TRBD1 on 5 matching bases. CDR1 and CDR2 from the germline V gene are SGHTA and FQGNSA. The length of the CDR3 is 14 residues. V was pared by 5 bases and J by 7 bases, with 17 bases between. CDR3 bases: TGTGCCAGCAGCCTCCATCGGAGTGGGGGTGAAGCTTTCCTT. This translates into CASSLHRSGGEAFL.

The rearrangement links TRBV2 to TRBJ2-5; possibly TRBD1 or TRBD2 for D (6 bases each). This CDR3 comprises 14 residues. Trimming removed 2 bases from V and 2 bases from J, with 9 bases in between. Germline assignment: CDR1 SNHLY and CDR2 FYNNEI. The CDR3 DNA sequence: TGTGCCAGCAGTGAACAGGGGAGGCAAGAGACCCAGTACTTC. Amino acids: CASSEQGRQETQYF. The variable domain in full, completed from reference TRBV2 and TRBJ2-5, reads EPEVTQTPSHQVTQMGQEVILRCVPISNHLYFYWYRQILGQKVEFLVSFYNNEISEKSEIFDDQFSVERPDGSNFTLKIRSTKLEDSAMYFCASSEQGRQETQYFGPGTRLLVL.

In this sample, this clonotype turned up many times. The chain has TRBV9 and TRBJ2-7; D might be TRBD1 (6 bases). V lost 4 bases to trimming and J lost 5 bases, with 19 bases between them. Germline-derived CDR1 and CDR2 are SGDLS and YYNGEE. This CDR3 has 15 residues. The CDR3 DNA reads as TGTGCCAGCAGCCCTACCGGGACATTGCGGAACGAGCAGTACTTC. Encoded protein: CASSPTGTLRNEQYF.

The chain joins TRBV7-2 to TRBJ2-7; TRBD1 aligns across 11 bases. With V trimmed by 6 bases and J by 3 bases, 4 bases remained unmatched. Germline CDR1 SGHTA, CDR2 FQGNSA. CDR3 length equals 14 residues. The DNA for the CDR3 is TGTGCCAGCAGTTGGACAGGGGGCGACTACGAGCAGTACTTC. It is translated as CASSWTGGDYEQYF.

This clonotype was seen many times. V is TRBV12-3 or TRBV12-4 and J is TRBJ1-4; 9 bases are shared with TRBD1. Germline trimming cut 8 bases from V and 5 bases from J; bases unmatched to any gene: 3. The CDR3 extends over 13 amino acids. The CDR3 DNA follows: TGTGCCAGCTACGGGACAGGGAATGAAAAACTGTTTTTT. Translated: CASYGTGNEKLFF.

The rearrangement links TRBV7-9 to TRBJ1-6; tentatively, D is TRBD1 (6 bases). The V gene lost 7 bases and the J gene lost 8 bases, with 18 bases spanning the gap. There are 15 residues in the CDR3. Germline V gene sequence: CDR1 SEHNR, CDR2 FQNEAQ (reference sequence). CDR3 sequence: CASIARGRDDSPLHF. CDR3 bases: TGTGCCAGCATAGCCAGGGGCAGGGACGATTCACCCCTCCACTTT.

The genes are TRBV13 and TRBJ2-7; maybe TRBD1 (6 bases). The germline CDR1 and CDR2 sequences are PRHDT and FYEKMQ (reference sequence). The CDR3 is 12 amino acids. V lost 2 bases to trimming and J lost 8 bases, with 10 bases between them. The CDR3 protein is CASSLIGGQQYF. In nucleotides, the CDR3 is TGTGCCAGCAGCTTAATTGGGGGCCAGCAGTACTTC.

This clonotype was detected only once. This chain connects TRBV7-2 to TRBJ1-5; 10 nucleotides match TRBD1. CDR1 is SGHTA, CDR2 FQGNSA, per germline. J lost 6 bases, V lost 4 bases, and 6 bases had no gene match. The CDR3 is 15 residues long. CDR3 residues: CASSYPGQGSQPQHF. The CDR3 bases are TGTGCCAGCAGCTATCCGGGACAGGGGAGTCAGCCCCAGCATTTT.